This is a list of T cell receptor beta chains from one sample in a study of CD8 T cells in ankylosing spondylitis. TCRdb processed the 5' RACE reads anew with MiXCR; each CDR3 protein has one entry. The sample has tens of thousands of distinct CDR3 sequences; approximately 3% are singletons. What was sequenced was blood, either unsorted or a sorted T cell fraction (not recorded which). The receptors were sampled from a male donor with ankylosing spondylitis or in good health (not recorded which). Each CDR3 is given with its conserved first and last residue. A D gene is named only where the DNA matches it firmly. A clone size is listed for some rows: how often the clone was seen (once, few, many), or a class if it is expanded.

d_call j_call clone_size v_call cdr3_aa cdr3_nt
TRBD1 TRBJ1-4 many TRBV9 CASSPRTGMNEKLFF TGTGCCAGCAGCCCCCGGACAGGGATGAATGAAAAACTGTTTTTT
- TRBJ1-1 many TRBV9 CASSVGRGAGNTEAFF TGTGCCAGCAGCGTAGGGAGGGGCGCAGGGAACACTGAAGCTTTCTTT
- TRBJ2-1 many TRBV9 CASSVEGSTYNEQFF TGTGCCAGCAGCGTAGAAGGTTCTACCTACAATGAGCAGTTCTTC
- TRBJ2-5 many TRBV9 CASSPQLGPETQYF TGTGCCAGCAGCCCACAACTAGGTCCGGAGACCCAGTACTTC
- TRBJ1-1 many TRBV3-1 CASSQVGQGAFF TGTGCCAGCAGCCAAGTCGGTCAGGGAGCTTTCTTT
TRBD1 TRBJ2-3 many TRBV9 CASSLDRGQATDTQYF TGTGCCAGCAGTTTGGACAGGGGGCAAGCCACAGATACGCAGTATTTT
- TRBJ2-4 many TRBV9 CASSVGEAKNIQYF TGTGCCAGCAGCGTAGGAGAAGCCAAAAACATTCAGTACTTC
- TRBJ2-1 many TRBV9 CASSVGIGSYNEQFF TGTGCCAGCAGCGTCGGGATAGGCTCCTACAATGAGCAGTTCTTC
- TRBJ2-1 - TRBV9 CASSVGAGPPGNEQFF TGTGCCAGCAGCGTAGGAGCAGGGCCTCCGGGGAATGAGCAGTTCTTC
- TRBJ2-3 many TRBV9 CASSAAGLQYF TGTGCCAGCAGCGCGGCGGGTCTGCAGTATTTT
- TRBJ2-5 many TRBV21-1 CASPKGTGGETQYF TGTGCCAGCCCAAAAGGGACGGGAGGGGAGACCCAGTACTTC
- TRBJ2-5 many TRBV9 CASSVADQGWGETQYF TGTGCCAGCAGCGTAGCGGACCAGGGGTGGGGAGAGACCCAGTACTTC
- TRBJ1-2 few TRBV9 CASSAGTARNYGYTF TGTGCCAGCAGCGCCGGGACGGCTCGCAACTATGGCTACACCTTC
TRBD2 TRBJ2-1 many TRBV9 CASSVGGTRILDEQFF TGTGCCAGCAGCGTAGGGGGGACTAGGATCCTCGATGAGCAGTTCTTC
- TRBJ2-5 many TRBV9 CASSVDEGVGETQYF TGTGCCAGCAGCGTAGATGAAGGGGTGGGGGAGACCCAGTACTTC
- TRBJ1-2 many TRBV9 CASSVVVDSTYGYTF TGTGCCAGTAGCGTAGTTGTGGACAGCACCTATGGCTACACCTTC
- TRBJ2-3 many TRBV9 CASSALTLTGSGSDTQYF TGTGCCAGCAGCGCGCTAACCTTGACCGGGAGTGGCTCAGATACGCAGTATTTT
TRBD1 TRBJ1-5 many TRBV9 CASSEGQGNQPQHF TGTGCCAGCAGCGAGGGACAGGGGAATCAGCCCCAGCATTTT
- TRBJ2-2 - TRBV9 CASSVDLALAGGELFF TGTGCCAGCAGCGTAGATCTAGCACTAGCAGGCGGGGAGCTGTTTTTT
TRBD2 TRBJ2-1 many TRBV9 CASSVAGAGGKNEQFF TGTGCCAGCAGCGTAGCTGGGGCGGGAGGGAAAAATGAGCAGTTCTTC
- TRBJ2-3 many TRBV23-1 CASSQPASTDTQYF TGCGCCAGCAGTCAGCCGGCCAGCACAGATACGCAGTATTTT
TRBD2 TRBJ2-1 many TRBV9 CASSVTLLAGGNNEQFF TGTGCCAGCAGCGTGACACTTCTAGCGGGAGGGAACAATGAGCAGTTCTTC
- TRBJ2-2 many TRBV9 CASSVGLGVFNGELFF TGTGCCAGCAGCGTAGGTCTCGGGGTTTTTAACGGGGAGCTGTTTTTT
- TRBJ2-5 medium-sized TRBV4-1 CASSQDFGPSAWETQYF TGCGCCAGCAGCCAAGATTTTGGCCCCTCCGCCTGGGAGACCCAGTACTTC
TRBD2 TRBJ2-1 many TRBV9 CASSQGLAGRHEQFF TGTGCCAGCAGCCAGGGACTAGCGGGACGACATGAGCAGTTCTTC
- TRBJ2-1 many TRBV9 CASSADYHEQFF TGTGCCAGCAGCGCGGACTACCATGAGCAGTTCTTC
- TRBJ2-6 many TRBV9 CASSSPRVHYSGANVLTF TGTGCCAGCAGCTCTCCCAGGGTTCATTACTCTGGGGCCAACGTCCTGACTTTC
- TRBJ1-4 many TRBV9 CASSEGTGPGEKLFF TGTGCCAGCAGCGAGGGGACGGGCCCGGGTGAAAAACTGTTTTTT
- TRBJ1-3 many TRBV9 CASGQMGSSGNTIYF TGTGCCAGCGGCCAGATGGGGAGCTCTGGAAACACCATATATTTT
- TRBJ2-5 many TRBV9 CASSGGPPETQYF TGTGCCAGCAGCGGGGGGCCCCCGGAGACCCAGTACTTC
TRBD2 TRBJ2-3 many TRBV9 CASSVHPGASGGLRTDTQYF TGTGCCAGCAGCGTCCACCCGGGGGCTAGCGGGGGACTACGCACAGATACGCAGTATTTT
- TRBJ1-6 many TRBV9 CASSVGENSPLHF TGTGCCAGCAGCGTCGGGGAAAATTCACCCCTCCACTTT
- TRBJ2-1 many TRBV9 CASSVLLEDRQFF TGTGCCAGCAGCGTATTATTGGAGGACAGGCAGTTCTTC
- TRBJ2-4 many TRBV9 CASSASHEGRQYF TGTGCCAGCAGCGCCTCCCACGAGGGGAGGCAGTACTTC
- TRBJ2-2 many TRBV9 CASSVGGSTTGELFF TGTGCCAGCAGCGTCGGGGGTTCAACCACCGGGGAGCTGTTTTTT
- TRBJ2-3 many TRBV9 CASSVVLSDTQYF TGTGCCAGCAGCGTAGTTTTATCAGATACGCAGTATTTT
TRBD2 TRBJ2-2 many TRBV9 CASSVLVSGGANTGELFF TGTGCCAGCAGCGTATTGGTTAGCGGGGGGGCGAACACCGGGGAGCTGTTTTTT
- TRBJ2-2 many TRBV9 CASSVGQGPGELFF TGTGCCAGCAGCGTAGGGCAGGGCCCCGGGGAGCTGTTTTTT
TRBD2 TRBJ2-1 many TRBV9 CASSLGLAGNEREQFF TGTGCCAGCAGCTTGGGACTAGCGGGAAATGAGCGTGAGCAGTTCTTC
- TRBJ2-5 many TRBV9 CASSSNPLETQYF TGTGCCAGCAGCTCAAACCCTTTAGAGACCCAGTACTTC
- TRBJ1-6 many TRBV9 CASSVGAWTDDSPLHF TGTGCCAGCAGCGTGGGGGCATGGACAGATGATTCACCCCTCCACTTT
- TRBJ2-3 many TRBV9 CASSPRAGTKTDTQYF TGTGCCAGCAGCCCCCGGGCAGGGACCAAGACAGATACGCAGTATTTT
- TRBJ2-2 many TRBV9 CASSVVLGGELFF TGTGCCAGCAGCGTAGTTCTGGGCGGGGAGCTGTTTTTT
- TRBJ2-2 many TRBV9 CASSVGRATGELFF TGTGCCAGCAGCGTAGGCAGGGCCACCGGGGAGCTGTTTTTT
TRBD1 TRBJ2-1 many TRBV9 CASSPRDSSYNEQFF TGTGCCAGCAGCCCCCGGGACAGCAGCTACAATGAGCAGTTCTTC
TRBD2 TRBJ2-2 many TRBV9 CASSVSPAGGTGELFF TGTGCCAGCAGCGTATCTCCAGCGGGAGGTACCGGGGAGCTGTTTTTT